Listed here are 11 T cell receptor beta chains from one sample, sequenced in a study of OX40 agonist ivuxolimab in advanced cancers. Assay used: immunoSEQ multiplex PCR; TCRdb lists only in-frame clones, some missing. The sample includes about 41,000 clones, 80% to 90% of them seen just once. Specimen: CD4+ or CD8+ T cells sorted from blood, collected in a trial of the OX40 agonist ivuxolimab. The receptors come from an adult with an advanced solid tumor such as melanoma, head and neck, liver or kidney cancer.

The chain combines TRBV18 with TRBJ2-5; D is perhaps TRBD2 (6 bases). The V gene's germline CDR1 is KGHSH and CDR2 LQKENI. V dropped 3 bases and J dropped 1 base, with 15 bases sitting between them. The CDR3 spans 16 residues. DNA of the CDR3: TGTGCCAGCTCACCGTCCCCGGGGGTTTTCCAAGAGACCCAGTACTTC. Translating gives CASSPSPGVFQETQYF.

The CDR3 bases are TGTGCCAGCTTTACCTGGGGCGAGCAGTACTTC. This translates into CASFTWGEQYF. This rearrangement joins TRBV2 to TRBJ2-7; D call uncertain. With 8 bases removed from V and 6 bases from J, the gap between germline ends came to 11 bases. The CDR3 runs 11 residues. Germline V gene lookup returns CDR1 SNHLY and CDR2 FYNNEI.

J is TRBJ2-4 and V is TRBV21-1. TRBV21-1 is tagged as a pseudogene. The CDR3 loop spans 19 amino acids. CDR3 residues: CASSTKNPSRDPGGNIQYF. Written as DNA, the CDR3 is TGTGCCAGCAGCACCAAAAACCCGAGCCGGGACCCCGGTGGGAACATTCAGTACTTC.

J is TRBJ2-2 and V is TRBV5-1; D perhaps matches TRBD1 (6 bases). In germline, CDR1 is SGHRS, CDR2 YFSETQ. Between the trimmed V and J ends, which lost 6 bases and 2 bases, there was a span of 14 bases. The CDR3 spans 15 residues. DNA of the CDR3: TGCGCCAGCACCGAACAGGGATCTAACACCGGGGAGCTGTTTTTT. Translation gives CASTEQGSNTGELFF.

The chain carries TRBV5-1 and TRBJ2-7; tentatively, D is TRBD2 (5 bases). Germline assignment: CDR1 SGHRS and CDR2 YFSETQ. V shed 1 base and J shed 5 bases, with 13 bases lying between them. The CDR3 is made up of 14 amino acids. CDR3 residues: CASSLRPTRDEQYF. CDR3 sequence (DNA): TGCGCCAGCAGCTTGAGACCCACGAGGGACGAGCAGTACTTC.

The gene calls are TRBV29-1 and TRBJ2-1, with 7 bases identical to TRBD2. V lost 0 bases and J lost 10; bases outside the gene matches: 6. Germline V gene data show CDR1 as SQVTM and CDR2 as ANQGSEA. The CDR3 runs 13 residues. CDR3 amino acids: CSVEDVTGGEQFF. CDR3 coding DNA: TGCAGCGTTGAAGATGTAACGGGGGGAGAGCAGTTCTTC.

V usage is TRBV5-4 and J usage is TRBJ2-3, with no clear D. The CDR3 has 12 residues. CDR1 is SGHNT, CDR2 YYREEE, per germline (reference sequence). The V end was cut by 4 bases, the J end by 2 bases, with 5 bases between. The CDR3 DNA sequence: TGTGCCAGCAGCAGGGCCACAGATACGCAGTATTTT. Amino acids: CASSRATDTQYF.

V is TRBV7-2 and J is TRBJ1-4, with 7 bases fitting TRBD1. Germline values: CDR1 SGHTA, CDR2 FQGNSA. After removal of 2 bases from V and 7 bases from J, the junction contained 4 bases not matched to a gene. The CDR3 covers 14 residues. CDR3 DNA: TGTGCCAGCAGCTTAAGCCGGGACAGTGAAAAACTGTTTTTT. It yields the protein CASSLSRDSEKLFF.

The rearrangement joins TRBV6-5 to TRBJ2-2; 10 bases are shared with TRBD1. Germline V CDR1 and CDR2: MNHEY, SVGAGI. The CDR3 has 15 residues. Trimming removed 5 bases from V and 3 bases from J; junction bases left unmatched: 3. Here the CDR3 reads CASSRQGADTGELFF. The CDR3 DNA reads as TGTGCCAGCAGTAGACAGGGGGCCGACACCGGGGAGCTGTTTTTT.

The rearrangement links TRBV6-5 to TRBJ2-1; TRBD1 aligns across 8 bases. The CDR3 covers 15 residues. The J segment lost 6 bases and the V segment lost 2 bases, leaving 6 bases of the junction unmatched. CDR1 is MNHEY, CDR2 SVGAGI, per germline. Written as DNA, the CDR3 is TGTGCCAGCAGTTACCTATATACAGGGGGCAATGAGCAGTTCTTC. Residues: CASSYLYTGGNEQFF.

The chain links TRBV5-4 to TRBJ2-7, with 10 bases that match TRBD2. This CDR3 is 15 amino acids long. The germline CDR1 and CDR2 sequences are SGHNT and YYREEE (reference sequence). V was pared by 2 bases and J by 3 bases, with 5 bases of the junction left unmatched. The CDR3 loop is CASSLASGGFYEQYF. Written as DNA, the CDR3 is TGTGCCAGCAGCTTAGCTAGCGGGGGATTCTACGAGCAGTACTTC.